This T cell receptor beta chain was profiled in a study of technical replicates of blood from several donors. Repertoires were generated with immunoSEQ multiplex PCR, while TCRdb's copy carries only in-frame clones and drops some. In the table there are 99,000 or so clones, about 95% of which are singletons. The CDR3 covers 14 residues. Trimming took 5 bases from V and 4 from J, leaving 14 bases between them. Germline CDR1 is MNHEY and CDR2 is SVGAGI. Sequenced: T cells isolated from PBMCs. The chain is built from TRBV6-5 and TRBJ2-5; tentatively, D is TRBD1 (6 bases). This clonotype was sampled from a human donor in good health. CDR3 loop: CASSPPDRPETQYF. As DNA, the CDR3 is TGTGCCAGCAGTCCCCCGGACAGACCAGAGACCCAGTACTTC.